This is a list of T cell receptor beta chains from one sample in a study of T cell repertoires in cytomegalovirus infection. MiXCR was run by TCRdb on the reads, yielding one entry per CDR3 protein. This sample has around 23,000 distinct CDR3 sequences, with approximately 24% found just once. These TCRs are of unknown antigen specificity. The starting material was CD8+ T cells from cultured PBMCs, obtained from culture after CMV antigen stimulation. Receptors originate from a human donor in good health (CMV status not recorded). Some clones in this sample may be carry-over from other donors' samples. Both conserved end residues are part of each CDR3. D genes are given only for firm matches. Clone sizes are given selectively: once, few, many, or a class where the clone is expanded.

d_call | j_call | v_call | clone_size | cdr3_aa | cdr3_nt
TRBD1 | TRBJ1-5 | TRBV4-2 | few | CASSTGGQPHQPQHF | TGTGCCAGCAGTACCGGGGGACAGCCCCATCAGCCCCAGCATTTT
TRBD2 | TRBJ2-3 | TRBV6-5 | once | CASSYVGGAYIDTQYF | TGTGCCAGCAGTTACGTCGGGGGGGCTTATATAGATACGCAGTATTTT
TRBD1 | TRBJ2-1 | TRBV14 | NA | CASSPKGYRGKNEQFF | TGTGCCAGCAGCCCTAAAGGGTACAGGGGGAAAAATGAGCAGTTCTTC
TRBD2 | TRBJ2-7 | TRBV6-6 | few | CASSSQPGLDYEQYF | TGTGCCAGCAGTTCTCAACCGGGACTAGATTACGAGCAGTACTTC
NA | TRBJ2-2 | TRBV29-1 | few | CSVVRLSGELFF | TGCAGCGTTGTTCGATTGAGCGGGGAGCTGTTTTTT
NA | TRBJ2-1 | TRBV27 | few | CASSVSPRNEQFF | TGTGCCAGCAGTGTATCCCCTCGCAATGAGCAGTTCTTC
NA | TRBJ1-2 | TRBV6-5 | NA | CASSYRGGGYGYTF | TGTGCCAGCAGTTACCGGGGGGGCGGCTATGGCTACACCTTC
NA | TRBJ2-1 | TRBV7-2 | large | CASSPPGRDLHNEQFF | TGTGCCAGCAGCCCCCCCGGCCGGGACCTTCACAATGAGCAGTTCTTC
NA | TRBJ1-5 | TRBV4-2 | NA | CASSQVPGEDQPQHF | TGTGCCAGCAGCCAAGTACCGGGTGAGGATCAGCCCCAGCATTTT
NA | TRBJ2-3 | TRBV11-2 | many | CASSPGTALSDTQYF | TGTGCCAGCAGCCCCGGGACGGCTCTCTCAGATACGCAGTATTTT
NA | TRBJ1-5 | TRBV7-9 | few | CASSLAGRNQPQHF | TGTGCCAGCAGCTTAGCCGGCCGTAATCAGCCCCAGCATTTT
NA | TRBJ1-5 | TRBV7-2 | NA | CASSLDGNQPQHF | TGTGCCAGCAGCTTGGACGGCAATCAGCCCCAGCATTTT
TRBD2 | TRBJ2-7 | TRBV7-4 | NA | CASSPRTRTSGGYEQYF | TGTGCCAGCAGCCCCCGGACGAGGACTAGCGGGGGCTACGAGCAGTACTTC
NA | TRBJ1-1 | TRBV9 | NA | CASSPGNTEAFF | TGTGCCAGCTCCCCTGGGAACACTGAAGCTTTCTTT
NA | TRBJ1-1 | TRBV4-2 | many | CASSQVGEDTEAFF | TGTGCCAGCAGCCAAGTGGGGGAGGACACTGAAGCTTTCTTT
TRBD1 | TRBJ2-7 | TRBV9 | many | CASSPGGYEQYF | TGTGCCAGCAGCCCAGGGGGCTACGAGCAGTACTTC
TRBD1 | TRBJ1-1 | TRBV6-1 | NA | CASSRGPGQGSFF | TGTGCCAGCAGTCGCGGACCGGGACAGGGGTCTTTCTTT
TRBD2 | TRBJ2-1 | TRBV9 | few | CASSVVASGGNEQFF | TGTGCCAGCAGCGTAGTGGCTAGCGGAGGAAATGAGCAGTTCTTC
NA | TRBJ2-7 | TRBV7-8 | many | CASSLGQGGSEQYF | TGTGCCAGCAGCCTCGGTCAGGGTGGTAGCGAGCAGTACTTC
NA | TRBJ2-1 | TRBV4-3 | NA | CASSRPPYNEQFF | TGCGCCAGCAGCCGCCCGCCCTACAATGAGCAGTTCTTC
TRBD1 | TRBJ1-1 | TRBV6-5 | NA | CASSLTGGVGNTEAFF | TGTGCCAGCAGCCTCACAGGGGGCGTCGGTAACACTGAAGCTTTCTTT
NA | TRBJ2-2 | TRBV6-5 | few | CASRASEGNTGELFF | TGTGCCAGCCGAGCCTCGGAGGGGAACACCGGGGAGCTGTTTTTT
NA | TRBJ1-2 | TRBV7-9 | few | CASSQENEDGYTF | TGTGCCAGCAGCCAGGAGAACGAGGATGGCTACACCTTC
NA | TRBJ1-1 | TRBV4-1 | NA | CASSQVVGGNTEAFF | TGCGCCAGCAGCCAAGTCGTGGGGGGGAACACTGAAGCTTTCTTT
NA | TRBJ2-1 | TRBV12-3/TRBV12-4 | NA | CASSVMGFGNNEQFF | TGTGCCAGCAGTGTAATGGGTTTCGGAAACAATGAGCAGTTCTTC
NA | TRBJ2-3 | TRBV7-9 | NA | CASSFSSDTQYF | TGTGCCAGCAGTTTTAGCTCAGATACGCAGTATTTT
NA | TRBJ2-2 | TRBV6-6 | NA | CASSYFEDTGELFF | TGTGCCAGCAGTTATTTCGAGGACACCGGGGAGCTGTTTTTT
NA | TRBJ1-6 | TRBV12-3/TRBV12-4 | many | CASTLEKGTGSPLHF | TGTGCCAGCACCTTGGAGAAGGGGACGGGGTCACCCCTCCACTTT
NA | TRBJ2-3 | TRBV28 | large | CASSLEILGQHSTDTQYF | TGTGCCAGCAGTTTAGAAATTTTGGGACAACATAGCACAGATACGCAGTATTTT
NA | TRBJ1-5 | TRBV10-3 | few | CAISAQGRSNQPQHF | TGTGCCATCAGTGCGCAGGGGAGAAGCAATCAGCCCCAGCATTTT
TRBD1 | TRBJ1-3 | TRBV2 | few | CASIKTGAGNTIYF | TGTGCCAGCATTAAAACAGGGGCTGGAAACACCATATATTTT
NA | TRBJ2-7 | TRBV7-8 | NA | CASSLEGAPPYEQYF | TGTGCCAGCAGCTTAGAGGGCGCGCCACCCTACGAGCAGTACTTC
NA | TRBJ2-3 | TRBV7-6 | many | CASSLTEIFTDTQYF | TGTGCCAGCAGCTTGACAGAGATCTTCACAGATACGCAGTATTTT
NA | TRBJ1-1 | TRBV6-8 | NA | CASSASANTEAFF | TGTGCCAGCAGTGCCTCGGCGAACACTGAAGCTTTCTTT
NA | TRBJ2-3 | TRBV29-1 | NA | CSVEGGTLTDTQYF | TGCAGCGTTGAAGGGGGGACCCTCACAGATACGCAGTATTTT
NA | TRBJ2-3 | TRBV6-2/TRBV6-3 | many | CASSPRQSSWTDTQYF | TGTGCCAGCAGTCCCAGACAGTCCTCTTGGACAGATACGCAGTATTTT
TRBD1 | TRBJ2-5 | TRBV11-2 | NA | CASSRQTGGNGGETQYF | TGTGCCAGCAGCCGTCAGACAGGGGGTAACGGAGGGGAGACCCAGTACTTC
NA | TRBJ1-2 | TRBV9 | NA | CASSVGANYGYTF | TGTGCCAGCAGCGTGGGGGCTAACTATGGCTACACCTTC
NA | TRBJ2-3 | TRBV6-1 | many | CASSDYGTRPTDTQYF | TGTGCCAGCAGTGATTACGGCACCCGACCCACAGATACGCAGTATTTT
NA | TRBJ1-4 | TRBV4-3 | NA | CASSQDSPSGLGENEKLFF | TGCGCCAGCAGCCAAGATTCGCCCTCGGGTTTGGGGGAAAATGAAAAACTGTTTTTT
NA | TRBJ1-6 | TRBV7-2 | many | CASTRGRVRFSPLHF | TGTGCCAGCACCCGCGGGAGGGTTCGCTTCTCACCCCTCCACTTT
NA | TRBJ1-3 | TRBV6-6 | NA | CASSYPRFFCGNTIYF | TGTGCCAGCAGTTACCCGCGGTTCTTTTGCGGAAACACCATATATTTT
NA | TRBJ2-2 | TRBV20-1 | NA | CSARGGGVVTGELFF | TGCAGTGCTAGGGGGGGCGGGGTGGTCACCGGGGAGCTGTTTTTT
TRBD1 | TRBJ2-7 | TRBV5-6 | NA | CASSFGTGGSEQYF | TGTGCCAGCAGCTTCGGGACAGGGGGGAGCGAGCAGTACTTC
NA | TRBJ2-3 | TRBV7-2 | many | CASSPRLPPDTQYF | TGTGCCAGCAGCCCAAGACTTCCGCCAGATACGCAGTATTTT
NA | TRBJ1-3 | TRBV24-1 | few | CATRGAGNTIYF | TGTGCCACCCGGGGAGCTGGAAACACCATATATTTT
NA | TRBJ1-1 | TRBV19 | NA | CASSPAGLNTEAFF | TGTGCCAGTAGTCCCGCAGGGTTGAACACTGAAGCTTTCTTT
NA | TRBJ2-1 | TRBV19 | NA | CAVVSSYNEQFF | TGTGCCGTGGTCAGCTCCTACAATGAGCAGTTCTTC
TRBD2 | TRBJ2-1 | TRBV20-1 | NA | CSARGLDGGGVWEQFF | TGCAGTGCTAGGGGACTTGACGGGGGGGGGGTTTGGGAGCAGTTCTTC
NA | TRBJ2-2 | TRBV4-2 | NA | CASSQDFFRVGNTGELFF | TGTGCCAGCAGCCAAGATTTCTTCAGGGTCGGGAACACCGGGGAGCTGTTTTTT
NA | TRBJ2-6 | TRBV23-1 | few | CASTSLPEMSSGANVLTF | TGCGCCAGCACGTCACTTCCCGAGATGTCCTCTGGGGCCAACGTCCTGACTTTC
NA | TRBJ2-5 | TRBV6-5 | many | CASSYQQGRETQYF | TGTGCCAGCAGTTACCAACAGGGCCGGGAGACCCAGTACTTC
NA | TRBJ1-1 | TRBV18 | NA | CASQGQGTEAFF | TGTGCCAGCCAGGGGCAGGGAACTGAAGCTTTCTTT
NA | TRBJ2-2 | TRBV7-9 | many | CASSLDRGASPEELFF | TGTGCCAGCAGCTTAGATAGGGGGGCCTCTCCAGAGGAGCTGTTTTTT
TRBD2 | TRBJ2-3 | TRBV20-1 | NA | CSARVQFQQRGGVDTQYF | TGCAGTGCTAGAGTCCAATTTCAACAGCGGGGGGGCGTAGATACGCAGTATTTT
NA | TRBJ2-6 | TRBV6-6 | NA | CASSPAGGANVLTF | TGTGCCAGCAGTCCAGCCGGGGGAGCCAACGTCCTGACTTTC
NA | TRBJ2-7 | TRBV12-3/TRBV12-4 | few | CASSSTYEQYF | TGTGCCAGCAGTTCGACCTACGAGCAGTACTTC
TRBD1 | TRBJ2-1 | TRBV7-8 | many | CASRSKPGQSHNEQFF | TGTGCCAGCAGGAGTAAACCGGGACAGAGTCACAATGAGCAGTTCTTC
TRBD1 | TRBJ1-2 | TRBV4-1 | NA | CASSQETGQGDGYTF | TGCGCCAGCAGCCAAGAAACGGGACAGGGTGATGGCTACACCTTC